This T cell receptor beta chain was sequenced for a study of T cell responses to AZD1222 COVID-19 vaccine. J was trimmed by 8 bases and V by 7 bases; bases with no gene match: 8. The CDR3 runs to 14 residues. Germline-derived CDR1 and CDR2 are ENHRY and SYGVKD. Assay: immunoSEQ multiplex PCR; the TCRdb copy retains only in-frame clones and omits some. The sample yields 55,000 to 65,000 clones, approximately 88% seen once. V and J are TRBV10-3 and TRBJ2-1; 10 positions match TRBD2. This clonotype was sampled from an adult in good health. The sample was peripheral blood, taken on day 0 of AZD1222 vaccination. The CDR3 coding sequence is TGTGCCATCAAAGGGACTAGCGCCTTGGATGAGCAGTTCTTC. This gives the protein CAIKGTSALDEQFF.